These 5 T cell receptor beta chains were all obtained from the same sample, sequenced in a study of T cells after yellow fever vaccination. MiXCR was run by TCRdb on the 5' RACE reads, yielding one entry per CDR3 protein. The table includes 150,000 to 200,000 distinct CDR3 sequences, 9.3% detected once. The starting material was CD8+ T cells sorted from PBMCs, obtained 45 days after the yellow fever booster vaccination. These receptors originate from a man aged 18 to 30 who received the YFV17D yellow fever vaccine.

This clonotype was recorded a few times. The chain is built from TRBV3-1 and TRBJ2-5, with 7 nucleotides matching TRBD2. Germline V gene data show CDR1 as LGHDT and CDR2 as YNNKEL (reference sequence). Trimming took 7 bases from V and 7 from J; bases not matched to a gene: 24. CDR3 length: 18 residues. This CDR3 is CASTSQAGLVQVYGTQYF. The CDR3 DNA reads TGTGCCAGCACCTCACAAGCCGGACTAGTTCAGGTTTACGGGACCCAGTACTTC.

This clonotype came up a few times. The chain couples TRBV28 to TRBJ2-6, with 7 positions matching TRBD1. Germline assignment: CDR1 MDHEN and CDR2 SYDVKM. The CDR3 contains 16 residues. V was clipped by 6 bases and J by 0 bases; unmatched bases: 5. CDR3 coding DNA: TGTGCCAGCAGCTGGGACAGTCCCTCTGGGGCCAACGTCCTGACTTTC. It translates to CASSWDSPSGANVLTF.

The chain combines TRBV19 with TRBJ1-1, with D maybe TRBD1 (6 bases). The germline V gene encodes CDR1 LNHDA and CDR2 SQIVND (reference sequence). Trimming removed 2 bases at V and 4 bases at J, with 11 bases between. The CDR3 spans 14 residues. CDR3 sequence reads: CASSIQGFGTEAFF. In DNA form, the CDR3 reads TGTGCCAGTAGTATACAGGGGTTCGGCACTGAAGCTTTCTTT.

The sample holds a few counts of this clonotype. This chain connects TRBV4-2 to TRBJ2-2; possibly TRBD1 for D (5 bases). This CDR3 has 15 amino acids. V lost 4 bases and J lost 1, with 10 bases in between. Germline V gene lookup returns CDR1 LGHNA and CDR2 YNFKEQ. CDR3 sequence reads: CASSPTGLNTGELFF. The CDR3 DNA reads as TGTGCCAGCAGCCCCACAGGTTTGAACACCGGGGAGCTGTTTTTT.

This clonotype was observed a few times. The J gene is TRBJ2-1, the V gene TRBV29-1; possible D gene TRBD2, 6 bases. The CDR3 extends over 15 amino acids. Germline values: CDR1 SQVTM, CDR2 ANQGSEA. Deletions cut 6 bases from V and 0 bases from J, with 15 bases between. CDR3 nucleotide sequence: TGCAGCGTAGCCGGGACTTCCTTCTCCTACAATGAGCAGTTCTTC. Translated: CSVAGTSFSYNEQFF.